This entry features one T cell receptor (beta chain) sequence. The DNA is omitted, as the CDR3 cannot be located on it reliably, and the CDR3 follows TCRdb's listing. This sample is drawn from a study of blood T cell repertoires in COVID-19. The data were produced by immunoSEQ multiplex PCR, yet TCRdb's version contains in-frame clones alone and is incomplete. The repertoire holds some 110,000 clones, with 90% as singletons. The CDR3 has 15 residues if both end residues are counted. Per the germline V gene, CDR1 is MNHEY and CDR2 is SVGAGI. This TCR was sampled from a human donor with active COVID-19. The donor label of this sample is uncertain. The specimen sequenced was peripheral blood. The V gene is TRBV6-5, the J gene TRBJ2-1; TRBD2, the table's D call, lacks a check against the DNA. CDR3 amino acids: CATDLVGSGTGSEFF.